This passage covers 23 T cell receptor beta chains from one sample sequenced in a study of STAT5B mutations in CD4+ large granular lymphocyte leukemia. Here immunoSEQ multiplex PCR was the method, and the copy in TCRdb shows in-frame clones only, minus some. The sample yields some 40,000 clones, roughly 84% seen once. The source material was CD4+ T cells from blood buffy coats. The receptors were sampled from a human donor in good health.

This clone was detected only a few times. The CDR3 sequence is CASSFSYSGGSTDTQYF. CDR3 bases: TGCGCCAGCAGCTTTAGTTACTCGGGAGGGAGCACAGATACGCAGTATTTT. The rearrangement joins TRBV5-1 to TRBJ2-3, with 8 bases identical to TRBD2. The CDR3 runs 17 residues. CDR1 SGHRS and CDR2 YFSETQ come from the germline V gene. Unmatched junction bases numbered 8, after V lost 2 bases and J lost 0 bases.

The J gene is TRBJ2-7, the V gene TRBV7-2; 8 bases fit TRBD1. CDR3 length equals 13 residues. Trimming cost V 5 bases and J 3 bases; bases outside gene matches: 3. The V gene's germline CDR1 is SGHTA and CDR2 FQGNSA. The chain's CDR3 is CASSIQGGYEQYF. The CDR3 DNA reads TGTGCCAGCAGCATACAGGGGGGCTACGAGCAGTACTTC.

The chain uses TRBV18 and TRBJ2-2; D possibly corresponds to TRBD1 (6 bases). V was clipped by 5 bases and J by 5 bases, with 12 bases between them. The germline V gene has CDR1 KGHSH and CDR2 LQKENI. There are 14 residues in the CDR3. The CDR3 protein is CASSYGTLTGELFF. The DNA for the CDR3 is TGTGCCAGCTCATACGGGACATTGACCGGGGAGCTGTTTTTT.

This chain links TRBV7-2 with TRBJ1-1; D call uncertain. V was clipped by 2 bases and J by 0 bases, with 16 bases between them. The CDR3 sequence is 17 residues long. Germline V gives CDR1 SGHTA, CDR2 FQGNSA. The DNA for the CDR3 is TGTGCCAGCAGCTTAAGATTTGCGGGTTTCATGAACACTGAAGCTTTCTTT. Translated, it gives CASSLRFAGFMNTEAFF.

This clone was recorded once. This chain links TRBV15 with TRBJ1-4; possible D gene TRBD1, 5 bases. Deletions cut 1 base from V and 6 bases from J, with 21 bases between. CDR3 length: 18 residues. Per germline, CDR1 LNHNV and CDR2 YYDKDF (reference sequence). The CDR3 region has the DNA TGTGCCACCAGCAGAGCTTTGAATGTGGGGGGTACGCATGAAAAACTGTTTTTT. It codes for CATSRALNVGGTHEKLFF.

This chain joins TRBV14 and TRBJ1-2, with D possibly being TRBD1 (6 bases). CDR1 and CDR2 (germline): SGHDN, FVKESK. V shed 1 base and J shed 5 bases, with 8 bases lying between them. The CDR3 length is 13 residues. Written as DNA, the CDR3 is TGTGCCAGCAGCCAAGGGACAGATTATGGCTACACCTTC. It translates to CASSQGTDYGYTF.

The rearrangement links TRBV6-1 to TRBJ2-3; the match to TRBD2 covers 10 bases. Germline values: CDR1 MNHNS, CDR2 SASEGT. The CDR3 sequence is 16 residues long. Losses at the gene ends were 3 bases for V and 7 bases for J; bases not matched to a gene: 10. In DNA, the CDR3 is TGTGCCAGCAGTGAGCAGGGTAGCGGGAGGCCAAATACGCAGTATTTT. Translated, it gives CASSEQGSGRPNTQYF.

Turning to this clone: The junction does not match germline at one end; this may be a read error. The V and J genes are TRBV4-3 and TRBJ1-4; D is undetermined. Germline V gives CDR1 LGHNA, CDR2 YSLEER. The CDR3 is 15 residues long. The CDR3: CASTQVGAGEGKLFF. The CDR3 DNA is TGCGCCAGCACCCAAGTGGGAGCGGGAGAGGGAAAACTGTTTTTT.

The genes are TRBV6-1 and TRBJ2-7; perhaps TRBD2 as D (7 bases). The germline V and J ends were trimmed by 0 bases and 4 bases, with 22 bases remaining between them. From germline, CDR1 is MNHNS and CDR2 SASEGT. The CDR3 contains 18 residues. This chain's CDR3 is CASSEASGGGALIYEQYF. CDR3 coding DNA: TGTGCCAGCAGTGAAGCATCTGGAGGGGGGGCGCTTATTTACGAGCAGTACTTC.

The chain employs TRBV19 and TRBJ1-1; D not resolved. Per germline, CDR1 LNHDA and CDR2 SQIVND (reference sequence). There are 13 residues in the CDR3. Deletions cut 10 bases from V and 0 bases from J, with 12 bases between. DNA for the CDR3: TGTGCCACTAGGGAGACGGTGAACACTGAAGCTTTCTTT. Its translation: CATRETVNTEAFF.

This CDR3 is CASSDETGGYEQYF. The CDR3 nucleotides read TGTGCCAGCAGTGATGAGACAGGGGGCTACGAGCAGTACTTC. This chain joins TRBV2 and TRBJ2-7; 9 positions agree with TRBD1. The germline V gene encodes CDR1 SNHLY and CDR2 FYNNEI. The junction had 3 bases not matched to a gene; V was cut back by 3 bases and J by 3 bases. This CDR3 spans 14 amino acids.

The chain links TRBV7-9 to TRBJ2-7, with 7 bases fitting TRBD1. Germline V lookup: CDR1 SEHNR, CDR2 FQNEAQ (reference sequence). V gave up 11 bases and J gave up 6 bases; unmatched junction bases: 19. The CDR3 runs to 15 residues. In nucleotides, the CDR3 is TGTGCCGTTGCAGGGGGACGAGGAAGGCCCTTCGAGCAGTACTTC. Residues: CAVAGGRGRPFEQYF.

The chain employs TRBV6-1 and TRBJ1-5; D might be TRBD1 (6 bases). This CDR3 region has 15 residues. The ends were cut back, 6 bases at V and 4 bases at J, with 16 bases in the middle. The germline V gene encodes CDR1 MNHNS and CDR2 SASEGT. Written as DNA, the CDR3 is TGTGCCAGCAGAGGGACACCCCGCGGGAATCAGCCCCAGCATTTT. This codes for CASRGTPRGNQPQHF.

This chain uses TRBV9 with TRBJ2-4; D remains unclear. Germline CDR1 reads SGDLS; CDR2 reads YYNGEE. The V end was cut by 4 bases, the J end by 0 bases, with 11 bases between. The CDR3 is 15 amino acids. The DNA for the CDR3 is TGTGCCAGCAGCAGCGAGGACCTAGCCAAAAACATTCAGTACTTC. It yields the protein CASSSEDLAKNIQYF.

The genes are TRBV7-8 and TRBJ1-5, with D tentatively TRBD1 (5 bases). The CDR3 has 15 residues. Looked up from germline, CDR1 is SGHVS and CDR2 is FQNEAQ. V lost 2 bases, J lost 3 bases, and 11 bases lay in between. In DNA, the CDR3 is TGTGCCAGCAGCTTAACGGAGGGGCACAATCAGCCCCAGCATTTT. As protein: CASSLTEGHNQPQHF.

The V and J genes are TRBV2 and TRBJ2-3; D is uncertain. CDR3 length: 12 residues. Germline V lookup: CDR1 SNHLY, CDR2 FYNNEI. The V gene lost 1 base and the J gene lost 6 bases, with 5 bases spanning the gap. CDR3 sequence: CASSEVPDTQYF. CDR3 nucleotide sequence: TGTGCCAGCAGTGAAGTCCCCGATACGCAGTATTTT.

The chain employs TRBV5-4 and TRBJ1-1, with 10 bases identical to TRBD1. The length of the CDR3 is 15 residues. CDR1 and CDR2 from the germline V gene are SGHNT and YYREEE (reference sequence). Germline trimming cut 4 bases from V and 1 base from J; bases unmatched to any gene: 4. For the CDR3, the DNA is TGTGCCAGCAGCACGGGACAGGGGAGGAACACTGAAGCTTTCTTT. Its translation is CASSTGQGRNTEAFF.

This clone was picked up a small number of times. The genes are TRBV5-6 and TRBJ2-2; D is ambiguous. The CDR3 extends over 15 amino acids. Trimming removed 7 bases at V and 0 bases at J, with 13 bases between. Germline lookup yields CDR1 SGHDT and CDR2 YYEEEE. The CDR3 reads CASSSRKANTGELFF. CDR3 nucleotides: TGTGCCAGCTCCTCCCGGAAGGCGAACACCGGGGAGCTGTTTTTT.

This rearrangement joins TRBV9 to TRBJ2-1; 9 nucleotides line up with TRBD2. Trimming took 3 bases from V and 3 from J; bases not matched to a gene: 7. This CDR3 comprises 16 residues. Germline values: CDR1 SGDLS, CDR2 YYNGEE. CDR3 loop: CASSAASTSGYNEQFF. The DNA of the CDR3 is TGTGCCAGCAGCGCTGCCTCGACTAGCGGCTACAATGAGCAGTTCTTC.

This CDR3 is CASSVTSSDNPYSYNEQFF. CDR3 bases: TGTGCCAGCAGCGTAACTAGTAGCGATAATCCTTACTCCTACAATGAGCAGTTCTTC. The chain combines TRBV9 with TRBJ2-1; D might be TRBD2 (5 bases). Germline V gene sequence: CDR1 SGDLS, CDR2 YYNGEE. The CDR3 sequence is 19 residues long. Between the trimmed V and J ends, which lost 1 base and 0 bases, there was a span of 20 bases. The variable domain in full, with the rest retrieved from reference TRBV9 and TRBJ2-1, is DSGVTQTPKHLITATGQRVTLRCSPRSGDLSVYWYQQSLDQGLQFLIQYYNGEERAKGNILERFSAQQFPDLHSELNLSSLELGDSALYFCASSVTSSDNPYSYNEQFFGPGTRLTVL.

In DNA, the CDR3 is TGTGCCAGCAGCGGCACTTTGGGGTTGCCACCCCTCCACTTT. As protein: CASSGTLGLPPLHF. The chain combines TRBV6-5 with TRBJ1-6; D unresolved. CDR1 and CDR2 (germline): MNHEY, SVGAGI. V dropped 6 bases and J dropped 11 bases, with 17 bases sitting between them. The CDR3 extends over 14 amino acids.

The chain carries TRBV19 and TRBJ2-1, with 7 bases lining up with TRBD1. The CDR3 has 18 residues. The V and J ends lost 4 bases and 5 bases, in that order; junction bases with no gene match: 17. Germline CDR1 is LNHDA and CDR2 is SQIVND (reference sequence). Here the CDR3 DNA reads TGTGCCAGTAGTACGGGTGGGATCCGACAGGGTCTTGACAATGAGCAGTTCTTC. Residues: CASSTGGIRQGLDNEQFF.

The V gene is TRBV10-3, the J gene TRBJ2-7, with 13 bases aligning to TRBD2. The CDR3 covers 17 residues. Losses at the gene ends were 1 base for V and 4 bases for J; bases not matched to a gene: 7. Per germline, CDR1 ENHRY and CDR2 SYGVKD. This CDR3 is CAISEWGTSGNPYEQYF. CDR3 DNA: TGTGCCATCAGTGAGTGGGGGACTAGCGGGAATCCATACGAGCAGTACTTC.